This TCR beta chain derives from a study of blood T cell repertoires in COVID-19. Study context: From the United States, Italy and Spain came samples of acute and convalescent COVID-19. Nucleic acid was either cDNA or gDNA, and it came from T cells, B-cell-depleted T cells, or PBMCs.

In the study's own analysis: Reference gene primer amplification in the assay estimated nucleated cell counts. TCRdb keeps only in-frame clones here, not all; method: immunoSEQ multiplex PCR. That table is the source of V, J and clone size, and D and trimming were worked out from the DNA. In the table there are under 150,000 clones, about 88% of which are singletons. This CDR3 contains 14 residues. V lost 1 base and J lost 8, with 12 bases in between. Germline V gives CDR1 SEHNR, CDR2 FQNEAQ (reference sequence). This clone was observed a handful of times. This receptor was obtained from a woman aged 80 or over with acute or convalescent COVID-19. Material: peripheral blood. This chain uses TRBV7-9 with TRBJ1-5; D ambiguous. In DNA form, the CDR3 reads TGTGCCAGCAGCTTAGTGGGCAGGATGGAGCCCCAGCATTTT. Its protein product is CASSLVGRMEPQHF.